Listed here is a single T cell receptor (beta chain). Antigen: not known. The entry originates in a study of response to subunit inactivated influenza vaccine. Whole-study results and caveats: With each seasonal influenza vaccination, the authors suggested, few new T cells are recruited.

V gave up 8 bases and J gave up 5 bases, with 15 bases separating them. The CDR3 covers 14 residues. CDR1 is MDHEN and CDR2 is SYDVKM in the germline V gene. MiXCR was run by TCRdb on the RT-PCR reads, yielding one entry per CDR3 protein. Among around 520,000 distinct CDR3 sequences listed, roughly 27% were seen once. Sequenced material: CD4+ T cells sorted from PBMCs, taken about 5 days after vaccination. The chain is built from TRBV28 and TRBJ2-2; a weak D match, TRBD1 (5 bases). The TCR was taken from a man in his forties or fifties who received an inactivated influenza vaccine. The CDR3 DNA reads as TGTGCCAGCCTTGACAGCCACGCTACCGGGGAGCTGTTTTTT. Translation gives CASLDSHATGELFF.